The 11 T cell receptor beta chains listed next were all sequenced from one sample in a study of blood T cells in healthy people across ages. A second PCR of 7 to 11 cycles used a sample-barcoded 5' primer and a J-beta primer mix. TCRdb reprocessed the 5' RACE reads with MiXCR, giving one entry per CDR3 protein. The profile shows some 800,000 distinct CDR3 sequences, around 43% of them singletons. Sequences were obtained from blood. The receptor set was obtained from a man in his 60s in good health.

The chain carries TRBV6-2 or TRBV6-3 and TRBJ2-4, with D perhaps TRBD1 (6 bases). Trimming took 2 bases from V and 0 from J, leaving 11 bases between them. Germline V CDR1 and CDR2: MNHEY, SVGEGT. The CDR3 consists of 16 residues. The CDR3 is CASSYGGKLAKNIQYF. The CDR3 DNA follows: TGTGCCAGCAGTTACGGGGGCAAACTAGCCAAAAACATTCAGTACTTC.

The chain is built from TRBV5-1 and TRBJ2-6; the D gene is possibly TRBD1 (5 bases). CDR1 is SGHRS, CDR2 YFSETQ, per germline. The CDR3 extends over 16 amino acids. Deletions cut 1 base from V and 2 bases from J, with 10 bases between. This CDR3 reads CASSLQRGTGANVLTF. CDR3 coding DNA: TGCGCCAGCAGCTTGCAAAGGGGAACTGGGGCCAACGTCCTGACTTTC.

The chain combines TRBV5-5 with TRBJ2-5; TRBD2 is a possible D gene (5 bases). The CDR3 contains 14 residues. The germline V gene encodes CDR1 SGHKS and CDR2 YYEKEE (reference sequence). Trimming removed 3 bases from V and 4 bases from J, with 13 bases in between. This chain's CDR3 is CASSWVGGAETQYF. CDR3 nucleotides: TGTGCCAGCAGCTGGGTAGGAGGCGCAGAGACCCAGTACTTC.

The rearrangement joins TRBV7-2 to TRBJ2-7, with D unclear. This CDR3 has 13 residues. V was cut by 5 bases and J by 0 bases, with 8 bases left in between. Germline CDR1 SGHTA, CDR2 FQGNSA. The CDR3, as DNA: TGTGCCAGCAGCCTACACTCCTCCTACGAGCAGTACTTC. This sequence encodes CASSLHSSYEQYF.

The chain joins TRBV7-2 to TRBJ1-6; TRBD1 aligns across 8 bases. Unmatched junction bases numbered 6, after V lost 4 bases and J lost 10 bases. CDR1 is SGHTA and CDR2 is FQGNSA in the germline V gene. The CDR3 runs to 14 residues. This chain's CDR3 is CASSYRGERSPLHF. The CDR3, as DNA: TGTGCCAGCAGCTACAGGGGGGAACGCTCACCCCTCCACTTT.

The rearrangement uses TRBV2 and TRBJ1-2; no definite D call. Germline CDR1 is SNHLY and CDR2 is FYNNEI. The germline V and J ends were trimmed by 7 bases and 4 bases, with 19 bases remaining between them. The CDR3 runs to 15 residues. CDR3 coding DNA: TGTGCCAGCATGGGCTCGACCGCTACCTTCTATGGCTACACCTTC. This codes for CASMGSTATFYGYTF.

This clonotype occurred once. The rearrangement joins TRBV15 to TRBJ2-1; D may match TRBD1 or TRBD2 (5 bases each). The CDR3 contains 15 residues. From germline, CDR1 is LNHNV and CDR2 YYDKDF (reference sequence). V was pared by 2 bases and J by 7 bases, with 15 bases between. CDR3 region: CATSRPGGLRNEQFF. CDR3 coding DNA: TGTGCCACCAGCAGACCTGGGGGATTAAGGAATGAGCAGTTCTTC.

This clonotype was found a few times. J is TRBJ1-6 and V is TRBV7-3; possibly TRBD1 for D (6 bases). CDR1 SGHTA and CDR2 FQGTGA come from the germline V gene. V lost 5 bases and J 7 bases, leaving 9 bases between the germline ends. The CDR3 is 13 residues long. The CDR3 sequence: CASSTQGNSPLHF. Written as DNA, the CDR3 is TGTGCCAGCAGCACCCAGGGGAATTCACCCCTCCACTTT.

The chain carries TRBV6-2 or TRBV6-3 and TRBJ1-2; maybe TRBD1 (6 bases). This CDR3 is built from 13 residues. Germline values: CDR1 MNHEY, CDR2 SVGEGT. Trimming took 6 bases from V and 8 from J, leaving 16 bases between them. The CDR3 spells CASRVRGTGGYTF. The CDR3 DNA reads TGTGCCAGCAGGGTCAGGGGAACGGGCGGCTACACCTTC.

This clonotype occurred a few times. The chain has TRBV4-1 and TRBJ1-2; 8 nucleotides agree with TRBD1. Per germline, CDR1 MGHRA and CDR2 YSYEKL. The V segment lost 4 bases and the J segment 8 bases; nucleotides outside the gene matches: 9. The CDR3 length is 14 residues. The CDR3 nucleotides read TGCGCCAGCAGCCTGGACAGGGCTTCTGAAGGCTACACCTTC. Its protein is CASSLDRASEGYTF.

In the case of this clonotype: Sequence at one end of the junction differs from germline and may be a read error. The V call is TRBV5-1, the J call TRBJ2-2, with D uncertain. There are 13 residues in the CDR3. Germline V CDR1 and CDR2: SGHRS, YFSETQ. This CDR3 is CTSSLVPAGELFF. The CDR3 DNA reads TGCACCAGCAGCTTGGTCCCTGCCGGGGAGCTGTTTTTT.